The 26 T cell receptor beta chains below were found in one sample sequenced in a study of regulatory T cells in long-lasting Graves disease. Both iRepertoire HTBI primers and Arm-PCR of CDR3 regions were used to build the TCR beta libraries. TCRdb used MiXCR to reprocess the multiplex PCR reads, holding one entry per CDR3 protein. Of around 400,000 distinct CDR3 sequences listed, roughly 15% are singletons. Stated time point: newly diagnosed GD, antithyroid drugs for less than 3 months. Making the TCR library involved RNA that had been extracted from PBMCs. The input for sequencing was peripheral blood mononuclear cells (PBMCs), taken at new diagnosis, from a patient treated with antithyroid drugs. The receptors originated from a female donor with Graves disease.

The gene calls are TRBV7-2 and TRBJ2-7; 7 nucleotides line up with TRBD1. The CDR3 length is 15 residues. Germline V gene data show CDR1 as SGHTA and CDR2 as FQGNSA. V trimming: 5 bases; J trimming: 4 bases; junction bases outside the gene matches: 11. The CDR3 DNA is TGTGCCAGCAGCATCCGTTGGGACAGCAGGTACGAGCAGTACTTC. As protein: CASSIRWDSRYEQYF.

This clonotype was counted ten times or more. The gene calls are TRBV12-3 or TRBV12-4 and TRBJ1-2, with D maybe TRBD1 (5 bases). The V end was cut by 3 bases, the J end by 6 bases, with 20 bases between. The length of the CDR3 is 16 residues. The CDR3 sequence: CASSFTGVRREDGYTF. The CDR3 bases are TGTGCCAGCAGTTTCACGGGGGTAAGGAGAGAGGATGGCTACACCTTC.

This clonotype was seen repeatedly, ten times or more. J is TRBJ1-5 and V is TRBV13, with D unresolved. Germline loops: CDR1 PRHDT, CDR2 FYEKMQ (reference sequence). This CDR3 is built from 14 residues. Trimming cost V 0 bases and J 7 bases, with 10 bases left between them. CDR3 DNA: TGTGCCAGCAGCTTAGGCCTTGGGGAACAGCCCCAGCATTTT. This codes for CASSLGLGEQPQHF. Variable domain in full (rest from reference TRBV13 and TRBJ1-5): AAGVIQSPRHLIKEKRETATLKCYPIPRHDTVYWYQQGPGQDPQFLISFYEKMQSDKGSIPDRFSAQQFSDYHSELNMSSLELGDSALYFCASSLGLGEQPQHFGDGTRLSIL.

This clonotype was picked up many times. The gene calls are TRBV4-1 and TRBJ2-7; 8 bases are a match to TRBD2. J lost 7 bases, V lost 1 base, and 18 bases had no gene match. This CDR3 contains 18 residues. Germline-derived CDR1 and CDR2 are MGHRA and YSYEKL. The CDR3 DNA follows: TGCGCCAGCAGCCAAGGGTTATTGCGGCGGGAGGCCTCCTGGGAGCAGTACTTC. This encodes CASSQGLLRREASWEQYF.

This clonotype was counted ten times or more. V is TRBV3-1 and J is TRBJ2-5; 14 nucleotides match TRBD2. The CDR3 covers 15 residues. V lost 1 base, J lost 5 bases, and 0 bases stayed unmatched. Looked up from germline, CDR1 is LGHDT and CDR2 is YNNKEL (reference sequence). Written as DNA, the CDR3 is TGTGCCAGCAGCCAAGGACTAGCGGGGGGGGAGACCCAGTACTTC. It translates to CASSQGLAGGETQYF.

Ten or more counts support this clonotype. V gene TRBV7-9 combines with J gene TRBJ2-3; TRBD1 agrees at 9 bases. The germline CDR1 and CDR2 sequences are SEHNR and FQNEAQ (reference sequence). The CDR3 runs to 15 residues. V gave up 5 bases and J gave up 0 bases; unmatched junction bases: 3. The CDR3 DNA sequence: TGTGCCAGCAGCCGGACAGGGGAAAGCACAGATACGCAGTATTTT. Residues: CASSRTGESTDTQYF.

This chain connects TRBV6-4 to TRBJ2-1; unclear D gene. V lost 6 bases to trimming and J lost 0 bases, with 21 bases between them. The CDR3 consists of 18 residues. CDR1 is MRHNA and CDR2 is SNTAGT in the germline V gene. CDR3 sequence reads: CASSQDVGATGSYNEQFF. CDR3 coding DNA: TGTGCCAGCAGCCAAGATGTCGGCGCCACCGGCTCCTACAATGAGCAGTTCTTC.

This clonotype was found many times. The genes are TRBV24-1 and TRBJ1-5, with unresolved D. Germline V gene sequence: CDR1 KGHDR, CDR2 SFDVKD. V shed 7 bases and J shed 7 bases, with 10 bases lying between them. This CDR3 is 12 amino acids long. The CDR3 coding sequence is TGTGCCACCAGCGCCGGTAGGCAGCCCCAGCATTTT. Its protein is CATSAGRQPQHF.

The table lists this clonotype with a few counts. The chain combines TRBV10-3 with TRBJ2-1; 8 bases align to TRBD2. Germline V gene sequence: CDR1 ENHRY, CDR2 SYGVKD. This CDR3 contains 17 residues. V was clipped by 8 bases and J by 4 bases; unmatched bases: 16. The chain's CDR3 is CAIAGQKSGGLYNEQFF. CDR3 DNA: TGTGCCATCGCGGGGCAGAAAAGCGGGGGCCTTTACAATGAGCAGTTCTTC.

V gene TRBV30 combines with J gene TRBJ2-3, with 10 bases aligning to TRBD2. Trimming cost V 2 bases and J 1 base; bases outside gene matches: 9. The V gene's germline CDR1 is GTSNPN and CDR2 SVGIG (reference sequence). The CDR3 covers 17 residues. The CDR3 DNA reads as TGTGCCTGGAGTACCGGGACTAGCGTTGGGGGCACAGATACGCAGTATTTT. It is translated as CAWSTGTSVGGTDTQYF.

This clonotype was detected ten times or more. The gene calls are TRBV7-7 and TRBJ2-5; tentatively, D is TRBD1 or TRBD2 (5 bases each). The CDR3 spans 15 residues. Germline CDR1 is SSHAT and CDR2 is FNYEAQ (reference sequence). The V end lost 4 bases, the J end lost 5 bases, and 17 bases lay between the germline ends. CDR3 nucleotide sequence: TGTGCCAGCAGCTCGTCCGGGACGTTGGGGGAGACCCAGTACTTC. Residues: CASSSSGTLGETQYF.

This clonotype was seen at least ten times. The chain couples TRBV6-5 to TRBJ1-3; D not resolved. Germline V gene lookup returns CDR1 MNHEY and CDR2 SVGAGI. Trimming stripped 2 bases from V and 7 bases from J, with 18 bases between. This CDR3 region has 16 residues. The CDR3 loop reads CASSYDSRRAWNTIYF. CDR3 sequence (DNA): TGTGCCAGCAGTTACGACTCCCGGAGAGCTTGGAACACCATATATTTT.

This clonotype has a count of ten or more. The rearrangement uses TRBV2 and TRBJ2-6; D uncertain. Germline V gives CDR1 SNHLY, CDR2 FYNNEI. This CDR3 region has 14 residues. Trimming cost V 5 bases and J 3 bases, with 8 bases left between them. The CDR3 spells CASSTIGGANVLTF. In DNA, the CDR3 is TGTGCCAGCAGTACAATAGGTGGGGCCAACGTCCTGACTTTC.

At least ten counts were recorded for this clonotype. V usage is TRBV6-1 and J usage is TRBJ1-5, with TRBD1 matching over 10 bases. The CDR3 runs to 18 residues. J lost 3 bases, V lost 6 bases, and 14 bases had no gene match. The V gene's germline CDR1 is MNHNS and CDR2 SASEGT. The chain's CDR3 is CASRGIGTGESTNQPQHF. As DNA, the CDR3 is TGTGCCAGCAGAGGAATTGGGACAGGGGAGTCCACCAATCAGCCCCAGCATTTT.

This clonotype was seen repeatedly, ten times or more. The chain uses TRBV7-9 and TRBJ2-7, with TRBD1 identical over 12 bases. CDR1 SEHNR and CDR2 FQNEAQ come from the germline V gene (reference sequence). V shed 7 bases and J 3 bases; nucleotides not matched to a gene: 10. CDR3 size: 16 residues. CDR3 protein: CASNPPGTGGFYEQYF. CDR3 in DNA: TGTGCCAGCAACCCCCCGGGGACAGGGGGCTTCTACGAGCAGTACTTC. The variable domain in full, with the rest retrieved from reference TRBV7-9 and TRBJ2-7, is DTGVSQNPRHKITKRGQNVTFRCDPISEHNRLYWYRQTLGQGPEFLTYFQNEAQLEKSRLLSDRFSAERPKGSFSTLEIQRTEQGDSAMYLCASNPPGTGGFYEQYFGPGTRLTVT.

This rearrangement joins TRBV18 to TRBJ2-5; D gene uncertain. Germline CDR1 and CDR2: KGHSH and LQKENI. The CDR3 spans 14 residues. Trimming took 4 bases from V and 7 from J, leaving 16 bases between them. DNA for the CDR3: TGTGCCAGCTCACTCCTATACCCCCCGAGGACCCAGTACTTC. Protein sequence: CASSLLYPPRTQYF.

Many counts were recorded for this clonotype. The CDR3 coding sequence is TGTGCCAGCAGCTTAGATCGGCTACCGGCACCCCTCCACTTT. As protein: CASSLDRLPAPLHF. The rearrangement links TRBV7-2 to TRBJ1-6; D not certain. The CDR3 has 14 residues. Trimming left V 1 base short and J 11 bases short, with 12 bases between. The germline CDR1 and CDR2 sequences are SGHTA and FQGNSA.

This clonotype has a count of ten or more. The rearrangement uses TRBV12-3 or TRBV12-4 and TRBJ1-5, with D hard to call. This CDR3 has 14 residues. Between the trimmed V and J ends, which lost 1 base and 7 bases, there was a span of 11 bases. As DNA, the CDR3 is TGTGCCAGCAGTTTAGGGCAGGCGGGACAGCCCCAGCATTTT. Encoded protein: CASSLGQAGQPQHF.

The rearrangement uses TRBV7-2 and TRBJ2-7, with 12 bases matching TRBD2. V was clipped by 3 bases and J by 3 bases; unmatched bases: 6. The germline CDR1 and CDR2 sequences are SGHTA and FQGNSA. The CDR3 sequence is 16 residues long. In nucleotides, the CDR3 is TGTGCCAGCAGCTTGCGGGCTAGCGGGAGGGACTACGAGCAGTACTTC. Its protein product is CASSLRASGRDYEQYF.

CDR3 in DNA: TGCAGTGCTAGAGATTGGACTAGCGGTTCGGACAAAAACATTCAGTACTTC. It yields the protein CSARDWTSGSDKNIQYF. The chain is built from TRBV20-1 and TRBJ2-4, with 10 bases lining up with TRBD2. Losses at the gene ends were 0 bases for V and 3 bases for J; bases not matched to a gene: 8. The germline gives CDR1 DFQATT, CDR2 SNEGSKA (reference sequence). The CDR3 runs to 17 residues.

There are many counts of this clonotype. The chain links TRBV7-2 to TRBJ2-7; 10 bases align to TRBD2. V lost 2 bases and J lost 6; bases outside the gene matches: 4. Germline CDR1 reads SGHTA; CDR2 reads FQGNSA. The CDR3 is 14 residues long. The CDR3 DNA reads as TGTGCCAGCAGCTTACTAGCGGGAGCTGGCGAGCAGTACTTC. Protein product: CASSLLAGAGEQYF.

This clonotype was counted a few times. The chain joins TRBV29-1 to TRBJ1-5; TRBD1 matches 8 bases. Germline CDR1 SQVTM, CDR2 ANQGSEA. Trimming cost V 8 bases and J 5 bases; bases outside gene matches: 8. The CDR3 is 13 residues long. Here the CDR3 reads CSIGTGKDQPQHF. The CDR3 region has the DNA TGCAGCATTGGGACAGGAAAGGATCAGCCCCAGCATTTT.

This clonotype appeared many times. The CDR3 region is CASSYSAGQFGNQPQHF. CDR3 nucleotides: TGTGCCAGCAGTTACTCGGCCGGACAGTTCGGCAATCAGCCCCAGCATTTT. The rearrangement uses TRBV6-5 and TRBJ1-5, with a possible D match to TRBD1 (6 bases). There are 17 residues in the CDR3. Trimming shortened V by 0 bases and J by 2 bases, and 14 bases separated the two germline ends. Germline lookup yields CDR1 MNHEY and CDR2 SVGAGI.

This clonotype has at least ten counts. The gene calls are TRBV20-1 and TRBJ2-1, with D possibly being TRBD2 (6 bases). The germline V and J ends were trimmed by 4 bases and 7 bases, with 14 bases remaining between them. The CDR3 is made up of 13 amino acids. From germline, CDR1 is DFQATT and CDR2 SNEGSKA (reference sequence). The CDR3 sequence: CSANAGSRNEQFF. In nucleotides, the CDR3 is TGCAGTGCTAACGCCGGGAGTAGGAATGAGCAGTTCTTC.

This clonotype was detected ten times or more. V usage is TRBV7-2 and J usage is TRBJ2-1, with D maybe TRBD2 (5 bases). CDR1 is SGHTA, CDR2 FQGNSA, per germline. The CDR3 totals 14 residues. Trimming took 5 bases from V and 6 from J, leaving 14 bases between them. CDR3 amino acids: CASSPPRVANEQFF. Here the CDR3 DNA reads TGTGCCAGCAGCCCACCGCGGGTAGCCAATGAGCAGTTCTTC. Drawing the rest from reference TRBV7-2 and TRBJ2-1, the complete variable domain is GAGVSQSPSNKVTEKGKDVELRCDPISGHTALYWYRQSLGQGLEFLIYFQGNSAPDKSGLPSDRFSAERTGGSVSTLTIQRTQQEDSAVYLCASSPPRVANEQFFGPGTRLTVL.

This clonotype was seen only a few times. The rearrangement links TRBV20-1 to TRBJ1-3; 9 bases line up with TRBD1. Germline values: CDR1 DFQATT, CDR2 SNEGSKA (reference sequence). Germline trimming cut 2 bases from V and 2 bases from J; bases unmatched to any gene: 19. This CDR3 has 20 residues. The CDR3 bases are TGCAGTGCTAGACCATCCCCGGGACAGGGAGGTTTAGGCCCTGGAAACACCATATATTTT. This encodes CSARPSPGQGGLGPGNTIYF.